Shown below are 30 T cell receptor beta chains from a single sample sequenced in a study of blood T cells in healthy people across ages. The authors ran a second PCR of roughly 6 to 12 cycles using a sample-barcoded 5' primer and a J-beta primer mix. MiXCR, applied by TCRdb to the 5' RACE reads, yields one record per CDR3 protein. The sample has about 680,000 distinct CDR3 sequences, around 49% seen once. The sequencing sample was made of blood. Source of these receptors: a woman aged 55 to 70 in good health.

The CDR3 nucleotides read TGTGCCAGCAGTTTCCGGACAGGGGGCGCAGATACGCAGTATTTT. Translation gives CASSFRTGGADTQYF. The V and J genes are TRBV28 and TRBJ2-3; 11 bases fit TRBD1. This CDR3 is built from 15 residues. After removal of 3 bases from V and 4 bases from J, the junction contained 3 bases not matched to a gene. CDR1 MDHEN and CDR2 SYDVKM come from the germline V gene. Full variable domain (remainder filled in from reference TRBV28 and TRBJ2-3): DVKVTQSSRYLVKRTGEKVFLECVQDMDHENMFWYRQDPGLGLRLIYFSYDVKMKEKGDIPEGYSVSREKKERFSLILESASTNQTSMYLCASSFRTGGADTQYFGPGTRLTVL.

The chain employs TRBV20-1 and TRBJ1-1; no clear D gene. Trimming cost V 3 bases and J 4 bases, with 12 bases left between them. This CDR3 contains 13 residues. Germline CDR1 is DFQATT and CDR2 is SNEGSKA (reference sequence). This CDR3 reads CSARPSMVTEAFF. CDR3 nucleotide sequence: TGCAGTGCTAGGCCCTCTATGGTCACTGAAGCTTTCTTT.

This clonotype was detected a few times. The chain combines TRBV29-1 with TRBJ1-1; no clear D gene. CDR3 length: 13 amino acids. Trimming cost V 8 bases and J 3 bases, with 16 bases left between them. Germline CDR1 reads SQVTM; CDR2 reads ANQGSEA. The chain's CDR3 is CSTAARPDTEAFF. The DNA of the CDR3 is TGCAGCACCGCGGCACGGCCAGACACTGAAGCTTTCTTT.

The V and J genes are TRBV27 and TRBJ2-4; 12 nucleotides agree with TRBD2. TRBJ2-7 matches the DNA end more closely, so the J call is doubtful. The CDR3 has 14 residues. Germline assignment: CDR1 MNHEY and CDR2 SMNVEV (reference sequence). The CDR3 region has the DNA TGTGCCAGCACTTCTAGCGGGAGGGTCTACGAGCAGTACTTC. Its protein is CASTSSGRVYEQYF.

There are a few counts of this clonotype. The chain joins TRBV28 to TRBJ2-4, with a weak D call TRBD2 (6 bases). V was cut by 5 bases and J by 1 base, with 15 bases left in between. Germline lookup yields CDR1 MDHEN and CDR2 SYDVKM. CDR3 length: 16 amino acids. CDR3 sequence (DNA): TGTGCCAGCAGTAAACCTAGCGAGGAGGCCAAAAACATTCAGTACTTC. Its translation is CASSKPSEEAKNIQYF. Drawing the rest from reference TRBV28 and TRBJ2-4, the complete variable domain is DVKVTQSSRYLVKRTGEKVFLECVQDMDHENMFWYRQDPGLGLRLIYFSYDVKMKEKGDIPEGYSVSREKKERFSLILESASTNQTSMYLCASSKPSEEAKNIQYFGAGTRLSVL.

This chain connects TRBV7-3 to TRBJ2-1, with D tentatively TRBD2 (6 bases). CDR3 length equals 13 residues. V was trimmed by 2 bases and J by 9 bases, leaving 11 bases between them. The germline gives CDR1 SGHTA, CDR2 FQGTGA. The CDR3 DNA reads as TGTGCCAGCAGCTTATCTGGGGAGGTTGAGCAGTTCTTC. Translation gives CASSLSGEVEQFF.

This clonotype was detected a few times. The genes are TRBV7-9 and TRBJ2-5; a weak D match, TRBD2 (5 bases). V dropped 6 bases and J dropped 4 bases, with 15 bases sitting between them. This CDR3 has 14 amino acids. Per the germline V gene, CDR1 is SEHNR and CDR2 is FQNEAQ (reference sequence). The CDR3: CASRTVGGLETQYF. In DNA form, the CDR3 reads TGTGCCAGCAGAACAGTAGGAGGATTAGAGACCCAGTACTTC.

This rearrangement joins TRBV9 to TRBJ2-5, with no clear D. V was shortened by 1 base and J by 1 base, with 8 bases between the two germline ends. The germline V gene encodes CDR1 SGDLS and CDR2 YYNGEE. CDR3 size: 14 residues. The CDR3 DNA sequence: TGTGCCAGCAGCGTATTTGGTACCCAAGAGACCCAGTACTTC. This gives the protein CASSVFGTQETQYF. Full variable domain (outside the CDR3, taken from reference TRBV9 and TRBJ2-5): DSGVTQTPKHLITATGQRVTLRCSPRSGDLSVYWYQQSLDQGLQFLIQYYNGEERAKGNILERFSAQQFPDLHSELNLSSLELGDSALYFCASSVFGTQETQYFGPGTRLLVL.

The table lists this clonotype with many counts. At one end, the junction sequence differs from germline, possibly due to a read error. This chain uses TRBV5-1 with TRBJ2-3; D might be TRBD1 (5 bases). The CDR3 runs to 13 residues. Per germline, CDR1 SGHRS and CDR2 YFSETQ. The chain's CDR3 is CASSLGQGDTQYF. CDR3 nucleotide sequence: TGTGCCAGCAGCTTAGGGCAGGGTGATACGCAGTATTTT. Full variable domain (missing parts from reference TRBV5-1 and TRBJ2-3): KAGVTQTPRYLIKTRGQQVTLSCSPISGHRSVSWYQQTPGQGLQFLFEYFSETQRNKGNFPGRFSGRQFSNSRSEMNVSTLELGDSALYLCASSLGQGDTQYFGPGTRLTVL.

There are a few counts of this clonotype. The chain carries TRBV7-2 and TRBJ2-5; 8 bases fit TRBD1. CDR3 size: 15 residues. Germline CDR1 and CDR2: SGHTA and FQGNSA. The V gene end was trimmed by 5 bases and the J gene end by 4 bases; junction bases not matched to a gene: 9. The CDR3 protein is CASSPQTDRGETQYF. CDR3 nucleotides: TGTGCCAGCAGCCCACAGACAGACAGGGGAGAGACCCAGTACTTC.

The rearrangement joins TRBV10-3 to TRBJ2-7, with TRBD2 matching 8 bases. CDR1 ENHRY and CDR2 SYGVKD come from the germline V gene. The CDR3 runs 13 residues. The V and J ends lost 6 bases and 3 bases, in that order; junction bases with no gene match: 4. The CDR3 DNA follows: TGTGCCATCAGGCCAACTAGCGGCTACGAGCAGTACTTC. Its protein is CAIRPTSGYEQYF.

This clonotype was counted ten times or more. The genes are TRBV29-1 and TRBJ2-2, with D perhaps matching TRBD1 or TRBD2 (5 bases each). The CDR3 contains 14 residues. Germline loops: CDR1 SQVTM, CDR2 ANQGSEA. V gave up 7 bases and J gave up 5 bases, with 17 bases separating them. This chain's CDR3 is CSAASGTRTGELFF. The CDR3 bases are TGCAGCGCCGCCTCCGGGACGCGGACCGGGGAGCTGTTTTTT.

The V and J genes are TRBV20-1 and TRBJ2-3, with TRBD2 identical over 9 bases. The germline V gene encodes CDR1 DFQATT and CDR2 SNEGSKA (reference sequence). J lost 6 bases, V lost 0 bases, and 10 bases had no gene match. The CDR3 has 16 amino acids. The CDR3 loop reads CSARDPGGRAWDTQYF. For the CDR3, the DNA is TGCAGTGCTAGAGATCCCGGCGGGAGGGCCTGGGATACGCAGTATTTT.

The chain uses TRBV10-3 and TRBJ1-6; D is perhaps TRBD1 (6 bases). The CDR3 is made up of 14 amino acids. From germline, CDR1 is ENHRY and CDR2 SYGVKD. V lost 2 bases and J lost 8, with 10 bases in between. For the CDR3, the DNA is TGTGCCATCAGTGAGACAGGGACGGATTCACCCCTCCACTTT. It specifies CAISETGTDSPLHF.

This clonotype was seen a handful of times. The chain combines TRBV2 with TRBJ1-2; possible D gene TRBD1, 6 bases. The CDR3 sequence is 14 residues long. The V gene's germline CDR1 is SNHLY and CDR2 FYNNEI. V lost 4 bases to trimming and J lost 3 bases, with 12 bases between them. The CDR3 DNA is TGTGCCAGCAGTGGTTATCCAGGGGACTATGGCTACACCTTC. This gives the protein CASSGYPGDYGYTF.

The sample holds a few counts of this clonotype. This rearrangement joins TRBV20-1 to TRBJ2-2, with 10 positions matching TRBD2. Germline V gene lookup returns CDR1 DFQATT and CDR2 SNEGSKA (reference sequence). V lost 6 bases and J lost 6; bases outside the gene matches: 10. This CDR3 is built from 15 residues. The CDR3 DNA reads as TGCAGTGCCCCAAGGAGCGGGAGGGTAGCCGGGGAGCTGTTTTTT. It encodes CSAPRSGRVAGELFF.

This clonotype has a handful of counts. J is TRBJ1-1 and V is TRBV29-1, with 8 bases aligning to TRBD1. The CDR3 contains 12 residues. Germline trimming cut 7 bases from V and 4 bases from J; bases unmatched to any gene: 5. Germline-derived CDR1 and CDR2 are SQVTM and ANQGSEA. The CDR3 DNA sequence: TGCAGCGGACAGGGGTGGGGCACTGAAGCTTTCTTT. It translates to CSGQGWGTEAFF.

This clonotype showed up just a few times. This sequence joins TRBV12-3 or TRBV12-4 and TRBJ2-2; weak D call: TRBD2 (5 bases). Trimming took 3 bases from V and 5 from J, leaving 7 bases between them. The CDR3 contains 13 residues. This CDR3 reads CASSLAGTGELFF. The CDR3, as DNA: TGTGCCAGCAGTTTGGCGGGTACCGGGGAGCTGTTTTTT.

This clonotype was picked up many times. The J gene is TRBJ2-5, the V gene TRBV4-2; D may be TRBD1 (6 bases). The CDR3 has 15 amino acids. Germline CDR1 is LGHNA and CDR2 is YNFKEQ. Trimming cost V 1 base and J 2 bases, with 11 bases left between them. CDR3 loop: CASSQGNREQETQYF. The DNA for the CDR3 is TGTGCCAGCAGCCAAGGCAACAGGGAGCAAGAGACCCAGTACTTC.

For this clonotype: Compared with germline, one end of the junction differs, possibly owing to a read error. This sequence joins TRBV18 and TRBJ1-6; D is unresolved. Germline CDR1 and CDR2: KGHSH and LQKENI. The CDR3 sequence is 15 residues long. This CDR3 reads CTSSPSGGINSPLHF. CDR3 nucleotides: TGTACCAGCTCACCATCCGGTGGCATAAATTCACCCCTCCACTTT.

The chain recombines TRBV20-1 with TRBJ2-5; TRBD2 matches 9 bases. This CDR3 is built from 14 residues. Per the germline V gene, CDR1 is DFQATT and CDR2 is SNEGSKA (reference sequence). Germline trimming cut 6 bases from V and 5 bases from J; bases unmatched to any gene: 10. The CDR3 DNA reads as TGCAGTGCGAGTAGCGGGAGTATGAGGGAGACCCAGTACTTC. Translated, it gives CSASSGSMRETQYF.

CDR3 DNA: TGTGCCAGCAGCAAAGGGGCAGGGAGGTCGCAGTACTTC. This encodes CASSKGAGRSQYF. The rearrangement links TRBV21-1 to TRBJ2-4; TRBD2 reflects the table's D call only, with no check against the DNA. TRBV21-1 counts as a pseudogene. CDR3 size: 13 residues.

This clonotype was counted at least ten times. This rearrangement joins TRBV7-2 to TRBJ2-5; weak D call: TRBD1 (5 bases). V lost 2 bases and J 2 bases, leaving 12 bases between the germline ends. CDR3 length: 15 residues. Looked up from germline, CDR1 is SGHTA and CDR2 is FQGNSA. The CDR3 loop is CASSLFWTLQETQYF. Written as DNA, the CDR3 is TGTGCCAGCAGCTTATTTTGGACACTGCAAGAGACCCAGTACTTC.

The chain recombines TRBV20-1 with TRBJ2-3; TRBD2 matches 13 bases. The V and J ends lost 5 bases and 2 bases, in that order; junction bases with no gene match: 16. CDR3 length: 19 residues. Germline CDR1 DFQATT, CDR2 SNEGSKA (reference sequence). CDR3 amino acids: CSAPLGLAGVTIPTDTQYF. CDR3 in DNA: TGCAGTGCTCCACTTGGACTAGCGGGAGTCACAATACCCACAGATACGCAGTATTTT.

V gene TRBV6-2 or TRBV6-3 combines with J gene TRBJ2-2; 9 bases are a match to TRBD1. CDR3 size: 16 residues. The V gene's germline CDR1 is MNHEY and CDR2 SVGEGT. Germline trimming cut 2 bases from V and 6 bases from J; bases unmatched to any gene: 7. CDR3 residues: CASSYGGDRDPGELFF. The CDR3 nucleotides read TGTGCCAGCAGTTACGGGGGGGACAGGGACCCCGGGGAGCTGTTTTTT.

The V gene is TRBV4-3, the J gene TRBJ2-5; D tentatively reads TRBD1 or TRBD2 (5 bases each). V lost 4 bases and J 5 bases, leaving 26 bases between the germline ends. The CDR3 length is 18 residues. CDR1 LGHNA and CDR2 YSLEER come from the germline V gene. The CDR3: CASSPGRGRGRRVETQYF. Here the CDR3 DNA reads TGCGCCAGCAGCCCAGGAAGGGGACGCGGAAGACGGGTGGAGACCCAGTACTTC.

This rearrangement joins TRBV10-3 to TRBJ2-3; D gene unclear. The CDR3 contains 13 residues. Trimming shortened V by 2 bases and J by 1 base, and 4 bases separated the two germline ends. Germline assignment: CDR1 ENHRY and CDR2 SYGVKD. This chain's CDR3 is CAISELGTDTQYF. The CDR3 nucleotides are TGTGCCATCAGTGAGCTGGGCACAGATACGCAGTATTTT.

This clonotype was seen more than once but under ten times. The CDR3 DNA reads TGTGCCAGCAGCCTCGACAGTGTGAGCTCCTACAATGAGCAGTTCTTC. Protein sequence: CASSLDSVSSYNEQFF. The rearrangement uses TRBV7-4 and TRBJ2-1; tentatively, D is TRBD1 (5 bases). This CDR3 is 16 amino acids long. CDR1 and CDR2 (germline): SGHVT, SQSDAQ. V was trimmed by 5 bases and J by 0 bases, leaving 14 bases between them.

The chain carries TRBV6-5 and TRBJ1-2, with D possibly being TRBD1 (5 bases). CDR1 is MNHEY and CDR2 is SVGAGI in the germline V gene. Trimming removed 0 bases from V and 2 bases from J, with 10 bases in between. The CDR3 extends over 15 amino acids. In DNA, the CDR3 is TGTGCCAGCAGTTACTCGACAGCTCCAAACTATGGCTACACCTTC. As protein: CASSYSTAPNYGYTF.

This clonotype has a single count. The V and J genes are TRBV21-1 and TRBJ1-6; TRBD1, the table's D call, lacks a check against the DNA. TRBV21-1 is a recognized pseudogene. CDR3 length equals 15 residues. The CDR3, as DNA: TGTGCCAGCAGCCCCCTCGTGCAGGAAAGTTCACCCCTCCACTTT. This translates into CASSPLVQESSPLHF.